The TCR beta chain under discussion was sequenced for a study of metastatic and nonmetastatic thyroid tumors. Study at large: It was across blood and tumor or nodule tissue from malignant and benign thyroid patients that repertoires were compared. Study results and caveats: Compared with benign nodules, malignant thyroid tumors were reported to have significantly higher TCR beta diversity in both blood and tumor.

Source study methods: The study built a papillary thyroid cancer distant-metastasis classifier from CDR3 differences across clinicopathological groups. Using MiXCR, TCRdb re-called clones from the PCR reads. It is TCRdb's table, rather than the study itself, that gives the V and J calls and clone size. The data contain around 30,000 clones, roughly a quarter of them seen just once; the ten biggest clones take up approximately 2.4%. To note about this clone: As yet, its antigen is unknown. A read error is likely, as this CDR3 ends without the conserved phenylalanine or tryptophan. The DNA is omitted, as the CDR3 cannot be located on it reliably, and the CDR3 follows TCRdb's listing.

Treatment of any kind had been given to no patient before thyroid surgery. The CDR3 is made up of 17 amino acids, end residues included. Germline assignment: CDR1 GTSNPN and CDR2 SVGIG (reference sequence). Sequencing was carried out using blood. The sequence was collected from a female donor with papillary thyroid cancer or a benign thyroid nodule (not recorded which). Some clones in this sample may be carry-over from other donors' samples. V usage is TRBV30 and J usage is TRBJ1-2; the table's D call, TRBD1, was not checked against the DNA. CDR3 amino acids: CAWSVGPQGAPKSGYTV.